The entry below gives a single T cell receptor beta chain sequence along with its context. The data originate from a study of beta chain features in type 1 diabetes. J was trimmed by 1 base and V by 10 bases; bases with no gene match: 9. Germline V CDR1 and CDR2: SGHDN, FVKESK. The CDR3 totals 14 residues. Expressed TCRB transcripts were sequenced because the isolated RNA had all been reverse transcribed beforehand. The method was immunoSEQ multiplex PCR; TCRdb's version includes in-frame clones alone and lacks a portion of them. The sample lists under 250,000 clones; 14% were seen once. The receptor was derived from a woman aged 35 to 49 in good health. J is TRBJ2-7 and V is TRBV14; 8 nucleotides agree with TRBD1. Sample: naive CD4+ T cells from blood. CDR3 nucleotides: TGTGCCACCTCAGACAGGGGAGGTTCCTACGAGCAGTACTTC. It codes for CATSDRGGSYEQYF.